These T cell receptor beta chains were read from a single sample in a study of shared T cell receptors in the human thymus. The method was immunoSEQ multiplex PCR; TCRdb's version includes in-frame clones alone and lacks a portion of them. The data hold approximately 660,000 clones, with 88% observed a single time. These same data were also listed under a study on human thymus T cells.

Sample: thymocytes. The receptors were sampled from a boy in the first two years of life with a congenital heart defect. Each CDR3 is given with its conserved first and last residue. The D gene is left open where the match is weak. Size is stated for part of the rows, as once, few or many counts, or as a class when the clone is expanded.

abundance | j_gene | v_gene | d_gene | CDR3nt | CDR3aa
. | TRBJ2-1 | TRBV27 | . | TGTGCCAGCAGTACGGGACTCAGCTCCTACAATGAGCAGTTCTTC | CASSTGLSSYNEQFF
. | TRBJ2-4 | TRBV14 | . | TGTGCCAGCAGCCAAGATCGGAGTAGCGAGCTAGCCAAAAACATTCAGTACTTC | CASSQDRSSELAKNIQYF
. | TRBJ2-4 | TRBV4-3 | TRBD2 | TGCGCCAGCAGCCAAGATCCTTCTAGCGGAGTAGCCAAAAACATTCAGTACTTC | CASSQDPSSGVAKNIQYF
. | TRBJ1-5 | TRBV27 | . | TGTGCCAGCAGCCTCACCTCGACAGGAGATCGAAATCAGCCCCAGCATTTT | CASSLTSTGDRNQPQHF
. | TRBJ1-6 | TRBV19 | TRBD1 | TGTGCCAGTAGTAATACCGACAGGGCTCCCCTCCACTTT | CASSNTDRAPLHF
. | TRBJ2-5 | TRBV6-6 | TRBD1 | TGTGCCAGCAGTTACTCATCCCGAGGGGGCAGGGAGACCCAGTACTTC | CASSYSSRGGRETQYF
. | TRBJ2-7 | TRBV10-3 | . | TGTGCCACCACCCACCACCTGGAGGATTCCTACTCCTACGAGCAGTACTTC | CATTHHLEDSYSYEQYF
. | TRBJ2-7 | TRBV5-8 | TRBD1 | TGTGCCAGCAGCCGGACAGGGGCAACTCCCTATACCTCCTACGAGCAGTACTTC | CASSRTGATPYTSYEQYF
. | TRBJ2-1 | TRBV19 | TRBD2 | TGTGCCAGTAGTGGACTAGCGGGAGGTGACGACAATGAGCAGTTCTTC | CASSGLAGGDDNEQFF
few | TRBJ2-4 | TRBV11-2 | . | TGTGCCAGCAGCTTAGCGGCGGTAGCCAAAAACATTCAGTACTTC | CASSLAAVAKNIQYF
. | TRBJ2-7 | TRBV15 | . | TGTGCCACCAGCAGAGATCAGTTGCAGGCGGGACAGCAATTTTCCCGACCCTACGAGCAGTACTTC | CATSRDQLQAGQQFSRPYEQYF
. | TRBJ2-2 | TRBV27 | . | TGTGCCAGCACCGAAAGGACAACGAACACCGGGGAGCTGTTTTTT | CASTERTTNTGELFF
. | TRBJ2-3 | TRBV2 | TRBD2 | TGTGCCAGCAGCCACCCGGGACTAGCGGGAGATGATACGCAGTATTTT | CASSHPGLAGDDTQYF
. | TRBJ2-1 | TRBV4-2 | TRBD2 | TGTGCCAGCAGCCAAAGACTAGCGGGAGCCTTCTCCTACAATGAGCAGTTCTTC | CASSQRLAGAFSYNEQFF
. | TRBJ2-5 | TRBV2 | . | TGTGCCAGCAGTCCCGGGAGCCAAGAGACCCAGTACTTC | CASSPGSQETQYF
. | TRBJ2-1 | TRBV6-4 | . | TGTGCCAGCAGTGAGGTCGGAGGGGGGGTCTACAATGAGCAGTTCTTC | CASSEVGGGVYNEQFF
. | TRBJ2-4 | TRBV7-2 | . | TGTGCCAGCAGCTTAGTCCGCCTAGCGATACAAAACATTCAGTACTTC | CASSLVRLAIQNIQYF